Described below is a single T cell receptor (beta chain) sequence and its context. The target antigen is unknown. These data belong to a study of OX40 agonist ivuxolimab in advanced cancers. On the study more broadly: Age averaged about 60 years (range about 20 to 80), and less than 85% were male. Partial responses were achieved by three patients, one with hepatocellular carcinoma and two with cutaneous melanoma. Study observations and caveats: Near-lowest levels of clonal expansion characterized partial responders at 0.1-3.0 mg/kg.

V lost 7 bases to trimming and J lost 4 bases, with 14 bases between them. CDR1 and CDR2 (germline): LNHDA, SQIVND (reference sequence). This CDR3 spans 14 amino acids. The repertoire was sequenced with immunoSEQ multiplex PCR; TCRdb's copy has only in-frame clones and lacks some. Of 90,000 to 150,000 clones detected, approximately 90% appear once; the ten largest clones hold about 0.55%. Sequenced here: CD4+ or CD8+ T cells sorted from blood, sampled in a trial of the OX40 agonist ivuxolimab. This chain links TRBV19 with TRBJ1-5; tentative D call: TRBD1 (6 bases). The origin of this receptor is an adult with an advanced solid tumor such as melanoma, head and neck, liver or kidney cancer. The DNA of the CDR3 is TGTGCCAGTACCCCAGGGGTTTGGAATCAGCCCCAGCATTTT. The encoded protein is CASTPGVWNQPQHF. Filled out from reference TRBV19 and TRBJ1-5, the complete variable domain reads DGGITQSPKYLFRKEGQNVTLSCEQNLNHDAMYWYRQDPGQGLRLIYYSQIVNDFQKGDIAEGYSVSREKKESFPLTVTSAQKNPTAFYLCASTPGVWNQPQHFGDGTRLSIL.